This T cell receptor (beta chain) appears in the sequencing data of a study of T cells in Graves' hyperthyroidism and ophthalmopathy. This clonotype came up many times. The junction differs from germline at one of its ends, possibly a read error. The germline gives CDR1 SSHAT, CDR2 FNYEAQ (reference sequence). There are 18 residues in the CDR3. Orbital computed tomography, thyroid ultrasound, serum thyroxine and TRAb, and clinical symptoms together informed the diagnoses. The source material, RNA transcripts, was used to amplify TCR beta CDR3 regions. First-round RT-PCR with HTBI primers amplified the TCR CDR3 region. TCRdb itself ran the multiplex PCR reads through MiXCR, one entry per CDR3 protein. The sample holds about 380,000 distinct CDR3 sequences; about a fifth are singletons and the top ten take 35% to 50%.

Sequenced material: blood. The TCR sequence derives from a man in his late teens or twenties with Graves' ophthalmopathy. The rearrangement uses TRBV7-7 and TRBJ2-2; TRBD2 aligns across 10 bases. This CDR3 is CASSLGALAGANTGELFF. The CDR3, as DNA: TGTGCTAGCAGCTTGGGGGCTCTAGCGGGGGCGAACACCGGGGAGCTGTTTTTT.